The clone carrying this T cell receptor (beta chain) was observed a few times. Antigen unknown. The use of a sample-barcoded 5' primer and a J-beta primer mix characterized a second PCR of about 7 to 12 cycles. Each TCR beta cDNA got a 12-nucleotide random molecular identifier. TCRdb reanalysed the 5' RACE reads using MiXCR and keeps one entry per CDR3 protein. The sample holds fewer than 2 million distinct CDR3 sequences, roughly two fifths seen once. The germline V gene has CDR1 SEHNR and CDR2 FQNEAQ (reference sequence). The CDR3 has 13 residues. Trimming removed 5 bases at V and 5 bases at J, with 13 bases between. The sample is drawn from a study of blood T cells in healthy people across ages. General study findings and limits: Compared with aged donors, long-lived donors showed fewer expanded clones, suggesting selection.

Total RNA extraction produced at least 6 micrograms (per sample) for the study. The rearrangement links TRBV7-9 to TRBJ2-7, with D perhaps matching TRBD1 or TRBD2 (5 bases each). The sequenced sample was blood. This sequence was found in a human donor in good health. The CDR3 here is CASSLGGNHEQYF. DNA of the CDR3: TGTGCCAGCAGCCTTGGGGGTAATCACGAGCAGTACTTC.